This T cell receptor (beta chain) was captured by sequencing in a study of cytotoxic CD8 clonotypes in ibrutinib-treated CLL. Study at large: Sample averages reached 255,043 productive templates and approximately 93,000 productive rearrangements.

The germline CDR1 and CDR2 sequences are SSHAT and FNYEAQ (reference sequence). Trimming left V 8 bases short and J 0 bases short, with 10 bases between. The CDR3 has 14 amino acids. Produced via immunoSEQ multiplex PCR; TCRdb's table is partial and in-frame only. The sample includes some 61,000 clones, roughly two thirds of them seen just once. Study-wide points: Baseline clonality, higher than in age-matched healthy donors, tracked circulating CD8+ T-cell counts. Clonality showed a rise at ibrutinib response that reversed toward baseline at progression.

With respect to this clone: Its antigen is unknown.

J is TRBJ2-2 and V is TRBV7-7, with D tentatively TRBD1 (6 bases). The sequence came from a human donor with chronic lymphocytic leukemia. The sequencing used PBMCs, collected after 12 months of ibrutinib treatment. The CDR3 DNA follows: TGTGCCAGCGGAGCAGGGGCGAACACCGGGGAGCTGTTTTTT. It translates to CASGAGANTGELFF.